These 21 T cell receptor beta chains came from one sample sequenced in a study of cytomegalovirus exposure and HLA in healthy donors. Clones were read by immunoSEQ multiplex PCR, and TCRdb kept only the in-frame ones, dropping some. The sample holds about 73,000 clones, approximately 95% seen once. Material for sequencing was PBMCs. The receptors were sampled from a young man in good health and CMV-seronegative.

The chain couples TRBV30 to TRBJ2-5; 8 bases are shared with TRBD1. Germline V lookup: CDR1 GTSNPN, CDR2 SVGIG (reference sequence). V lost 4 bases, J lost 5 bases, and 9 bases stayed unmatched. The CDR3 spans 14 residues. CDR3: CAWTEQGAWETQYF. The CDR3, as DNA: TGTGCCTGGACGGAGCAGGGGGCATGGGAGACCCAGTACTTC.

This chain's CDR3 is CASSLWDRGSHGYTF. The CDR3 region has the DNA TGTGCCAGCAGCTTGTGGGACAGGGGATCGCATGGCTACACCTTC. The chain has TRBV13 and TRBJ1-2; TRBD1 matches 10 bases. V lost 3 bases, J lost 6 bases, and 7 bases stayed unmatched. The germline gives CDR1 PRHDT, CDR2 FYEKMQ (reference sequence). This CDR3 region has 15 residues. The full variable domain, its missing parts supplied by reference TRBV13 and TRBJ1-2, is AAGVIQSPRHLIKEKRETATLKCYPIPRHDTVYWYQQGPGQDPQFLISFYEKMQSDKGSIPDRFSAQQFSDYHSELNMSSLELGDSALYFCASSLWDRGSHGYTFGSGTRLTVV.

This clone was counted between two and nine times. The genes are TRBV11-2 and TRBJ2-5; 8 bases map to TRBD1. Germline V CDR1 and CDR2: SGHAT, FQNNGV. With 6 bases clipped from V and 3 bases from J, the junction kept 3 bases outside the gene matches. The CDR3 has 13 residues. The CDR3 reads CASRTTGEETQYF. Here the CDR3 DNA reads TGTGCCAGCAGAACGACAGGGGAAGAGACCCAGTACTTC.

The rearrangement joins TRBV7-9 to TRBJ1-1; no clear D gene. This CDR3 is 13 amino acids long. Trimming removed 10 bases from V and 0 bases from J, with 12 bases in between. The germline CDR1 and CDR2 sequences are SEHNR and FQNEAQ (reference sequence). CDR3 sequence: CATAPVVNTEAFF. CDR3 coding DNA: TGTGCCACCGCCCCGGTGGTGAACACTGAAGCTTTCTTT.

This chain connects TRBV19 to TRBJ2-7, with D tentatively TRBD1 (5 bases). The CDR3 length is 14 residues. CDR1 and CDR2 from the germline V gene are LNHDA and SQIVND (reference sequence). V lost 6 bases, J lost 2 bases, and 14 bases lay in between. CDR3 in amino acids: CASSSTEFPYEQYF. CDR3 DNA sequence: TGTGCCAGTAGCTCGACAGAATTCCCCTACGAGCAGTACTTC.

The genes are TRBV6-6 and TRBJ2-7, with a weak D call TRBD1 (6 bases). Trimming took 6 bases from V and 3 from J, leaving 21 bases between them. The CDR3 runs to 16 residues. Germline lookup yields CDR1 MNHNY and CDR2 SVGAGI (reference sequence). The CDR3: CASRSDVRGNIYEQYF. Here the CDR3 DNA reads TGTGCCAGCAGGTCGGACGTTAGGGGGAATATCTACGAGCAGTACTTC.

The rearrangement uses TRBV6-5 and TRBJ2-7, with 11 nucleotides matching TRBD1. The CDR3 sequence is 14 residues long. Per the germline V gene, CDR1 is MNHEY and CDR2 is SVGAGI. The V and J ends lost 6 bases and 5 bases, in that order; junction bases with no gene match: 6. The CDR3 DNA reads TGTGCCAGCAGCCGGACAGGGGGCATCGACGAGCAGTACTTC. Protein: CASSRTGGIDEQYF.

The chain links TRBV5-1 to TRBJ2-5, with 10 bases lining up with TRBD2. The CDR3 has 16 residues. J lost 0 bases, V lost 4 bases, and 6 bases had no gene match. The germline gives CDR1 SGHRS, CDR2 YFSETQ. Here the CDR3 DNA reads TGCGCCAGCAGCCCAACTAGCGGGGCATACCAAGAGACCCAGTACTTC. As protein: CASSPTSGAYQETQYF.

This clone was found once. This chain links TRBV6-1 with TRBJ1-1; D call uncertain. V shed 6 bases and J shed 5 bases, with 16 bases lying between them. The V gene's germline CDR1 is MNHNS and CDR2 SASEGT. CDR3 length: 14 residues. The CDR3 loop is CASREDWGFTEAFF. The CDR3 coding sequence is TGTGCCAGCAGGGAGGATTGGGGTTTTACTGAAGCTTTCTTT.

Only one count was recorded for this clone. The V gene is TRBV7-2, the J gene TRBJ2-3; the match to TRBD1 covers 9 bases. V was pared by 3 bases and J by 0 bases, with 7 bases of the junction left unmatched. The CDR3 extends over 17 amino acids. Germline CDR1 and CDR2: SGHTA and FQGNSA. As DNA, the CDR3 is TGTGCCAGCAGCTTTCAATCCGGGACAGGGAGCACAGATACGCAGTATTTT. It specifies CASSFQSGTGSTDTQYF.

This chain uses TRBV6-5 with TRBJ2-1, with 10 bases matching TRBD1. V lost 1 base and J lost 9; bases outside the gene matches: 6. Germline-derived CDR1 and CDR2 are MNHEY and SVGAGI. The CDR3 is made up of 15 amino acids. The CDR3 sequence: CASSYYRTGGGEQFF. The CDR3 DNA is TGTGCCAGCAGTTACTATAGGACAGGGGGGGGTGAGCAGTTCTTC.

This rearrangement joins TRBV28 to TRBJ1-1; 9 bases agree with TRBD1. The germline V gene encodes CDR1 MDHEN and CDR2 SYDVKM. Trimming at V came to 3 bases and at J to 1 base, leaving 6 bases not matched to a gene. CDR3 length equals 16 residues. CDR3 sequence reads: CASSFHRGLGNTEAFF. DNA of the CDR3: TGTGCCAGCAGTTTCCACAGGGGGCTGGGGAACACTGAAGCTTTCTTT.

The V call is TRBV5-4, the J call TRBJ2-7; possibly TRBD1 for D (6 bases). Trimming left V 4 bases short and J 2 bases short, with 13 bases between. This CDR3 has 14 residues. Germline V lookup: CDR1 SGHNT, CDR2 YYREEE (reference sequence). The CDR3 DNA follows: TGTGCCAGCAGCATAGACAGGTCAGCCTACGAGCAGTACTTC. Translating it yields CASSIDRSAYEQYF.

This clone was seen a single time. The V call is TRBV5-4, the J call TRBJ2-7; TRBD1 agrees at 9 bases. Germline CDR1 reads SGHNT; CDR2 reads YYREEE (reference sequence). V dropped 4 bases and J dropped 7; count of bases not matched to a gene: 6. The CDR3 runs to 13 residues. The DNA for the CDR3 is TGTGCCAGCAGCGCTCCGGGACAGGGAGAGCAGTACTTC. This codes for CASSAPGQGEQYF.

The rearrangement links TRBV5-1 to TRBJ2-2, with D unclear. Germline-derived CDR1 and CDR2 are SGHRS and YFSETQ. Trimming pared 1 base from V and 4 bases from J, leaving 14 bases between. The CDR3 runs 16 residues. The CDR3 here is CASSLYYGLGTGELFF. The DNA for the CDR3 is TGCGCCAGCAGCTTGTATTACGGGTTAGGCACCGGGGAGCTGTTTTTT.

The rearrangement uses TRBV7-5 and TRBJ1-6; the D call in the table, TRBD1, was not verified against the DNA. TRBV7-5 constitutes a pseudogene. The CDR3 has 15 residues. In nucleotides, the CDR3 is TGTGTCAGAAGCTTAGTGGCAGGGAATAATTCACCCCTCCACTTT. It specifies CVRSLVAGNNSPLHF.

The chain has TRBV27 and TRBJ1-4, with no clear D. CDR1 is MNHEY and CDR2 is SMNVEV in the germline V gene (reference sequence). V lost 3 bases, J lost 4 bases, and 6 bases lay in between. The CDR3 runs to 13 residues. The CDR3 spells CASSFLHNEKLFF. The CDR3 coding sequence is TGTGCCAGCAGTTTCTTACATAATGAAAAACTGTTTTTT.

This clone showed up just once. The V call is TRBV7-3, the J call TRBJ2-1, with 12 positions matching TRBD2. Germline CDR1 and CDR2: SGHTA and FQGTGA. Germline trimming cut 2 bases from V and 9 bases from J; bases unmatched to any gene: 5. The CDR3 is 15 residues long. CDR3 coding DNA: TGTGCCAGCAGCTTACTAGCGGGGGGGAGAGCTGAGCAGTTCTTC. It yields the protein CASSLLAGGRAEQFF.

The V gene is TRBV9, the J gene TRBJ2-3; TRBD2 matches at 8 bases. This CDR3 has 14 residues. Germline V gene data show CDR1 as SGDLS and CDR2 as YYNGEE. Trimming at V came to 4 bases and at J to 2 bases, leaving 3 bases not matched to a gene. The DNA of the CDR3 is TGTGCCAGCAGCCCCGGGGGGGCCACAGATACGCAGTATTTT. Its protein is CASSPGGATDTQYF.

This clone appeared many times. The V call is TRBV5-1, the J call TRBJ2-1, with a weak D call TRBD2 (7 bases). V lost 1 base and J 10 bases, leaving 21 bases between the germline ends. Germline-derived CDR1 and CDR2 are SGHRS and YFSETQ. The CDR3 contains 16 residues. DNA of the CDR3: TGCGCCAGCAGCTTGTCGGGGGGCCGTACAAAGGGAGAGCAGTTCTTC. It codes for CASSLSGGRTKGEQFF.

Here the CDR3 reads CASSFITGGYGYTF. The CDR3, as DNA: TGTGCCAGCAGCTTCATCACAGGGGGGTATGGCTACACCTTC. V gene TRBV5-6 combines with J gene TRBJ1-2; 8 bases align to TRBD1. Germline V CDR1 and CDR2: SGHDT, YYEEEE. CDR3 size: 14 residues. The ends lost 2 bases at V and 5 bases at J; junction bases unmatched: 5.